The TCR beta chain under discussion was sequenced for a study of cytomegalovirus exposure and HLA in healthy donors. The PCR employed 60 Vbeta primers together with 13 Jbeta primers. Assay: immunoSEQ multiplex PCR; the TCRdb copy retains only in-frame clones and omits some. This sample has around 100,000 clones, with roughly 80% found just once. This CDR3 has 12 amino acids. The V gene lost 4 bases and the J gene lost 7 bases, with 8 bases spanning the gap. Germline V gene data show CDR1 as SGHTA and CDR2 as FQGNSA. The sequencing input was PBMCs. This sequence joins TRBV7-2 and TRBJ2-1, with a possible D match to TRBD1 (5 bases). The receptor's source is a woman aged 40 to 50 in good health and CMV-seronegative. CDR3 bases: TGTGCCAGCAGCTCTAGGGGAAATGAGCAGTTCTTC. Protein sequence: CASSSRGNEQFF.